These 26 T cell receptor beta chains were all obtained from the same sample, sequenced in a study of blood T cell repertoires in COVID-19. Sequencing was performed with immunoSEQ multiplex PCR; in TCRdb, only in-frame clones are kept and a portion is missing. The table records 150,000 to 200,000 clones, 70% to 85% of them present only once. Material for sequencing was peripheral blood. The receptors shown here come from a man in his fifties who had recovered from COVID-19.

The V gene is TRBV6-6, the J gene TRBJ2-1, with 10 bases that match TRBD2. CDR1 is MNHNY and CDR2 is SVGAGI in the germline V gene (reference sequence). V was pared by 5 bases and J by 9 bases, with 10 bases of the junction left unmatched. CDR3 length: 15 amino acids. In nucleotides, the CDR3 is TGTGCCAGCAGTGCGCTAAGCGGGAGGGTTCTTGAGCAGTTCTTC. This gives the protein CASSALSGRVLEQFF.

Written as DNA, the CDR3 is TGTGCCAGCAGCCAAGGAGAACTAGTGACAGATACGCAGTATTTT. It is translated as CASSQGELVTDTQYF. The V gene is TRBV3-1 (or the pseudogene TRBV3-2), the J gene TRBJ2-3; D is perhaps TRBD2 (5 bases). The V gene lost 1 base and the J gene lost 3 bases, with 11 bases spanning the gap. The CDR3 spans 15 residues. The germline V gene has CDR1 LGHDT and CDR2 YNNKEL (reference sequence).

This clone was found once. J is TRBJ1-4 and V is TRBV28; the D is unclear. CDR3 length equals 12 residues. Trimming left V 5 bases short and J 8 bases short, with 9 bases between. Germline V gene data show CDR1 as MDHEN and CDR2 as SYDVKM. The CDR3: CASSINGEKLFF. In nucleotides, the CDR3 is TGTGCCAGCAGTATAAATGGCGAAAAACTGTTTTTT.

The V and J genes are TRBV2 and TRBJ1-1, with a possible D match to TRBD1 (6 bases). Germline CDR1 SNHLY, CDR2 FYNNEI. This CDR3 is built from 14 residues. V lost 5 bases and J lost 3, with 13 bases in between. This CDR3 reads CASSLSGDHTEAFF. For the CDR3, the DNA is TGTGCCAGCAGTTTGTCAGGGGATCACACTGAAGCTTTCTTT.

The chain joins TRBV9 to TRBJ2-1; 10 positions match TRBD2. This CDR3 has 16 amino acids. The germline gives CDR1 SGDLS, CDR2 YYNGEE. Germline trimming cut 4 bases from V and 5 bases from J; bases unmatched to any gene: 9. DNA of the CDR3: TGTGCCAGCAGCCTGGGGGGAGCGGGAGGGAACAATGAGCAGTTCTTC. Translated: CASSLGGAGGNNEQFF.

The V and J genes are TRBV27 and TRBJ1-3; D is uncertain. CDR3 size: 13 residues. The V gene's germline CDR1 is MNHEY and CDR2 SMNVEV (reference sequence). Trimming pared 8 bases from V and 2 bases from J, leaving 10 bases between. The CDR3 protein is CASSLAAGNTIYF. The DNA for the CDR3 is TGTGCCAGCTCGCTTGCGGCTGGAAACACCATATATTTT.

This rearrangement joins TRBV7-3 to TRBJ2-2; D not resolved. This CDR3 comprises 16 residues. Germline V gives CDR1 SGHTA, CDR2 FQGTGA. Deletions cut 1 base from V and 2 bases from J, with 11 bases between. CDR3 loop: CASSLNPAVNTGELFF. The CDR3 region has the DNA TGTGCCAGCAGCTTAAATCCGGCGGTTAACACCGGGGAGCTGTTTTTT.

Here the CDR3 reads CASSDTGNQPQHF. The CDR3 DNA reads TGCGCCAGCAGCGACACTGGGAATCAGCCCCAGCATTTT. The J gene is TRBJ1-5, the V gene TRBV5-1; D gene unclear. CDR1 is SGHRS, CDR2 YFSETQ, per germline. The CDR3 covers 13 residues. Trimming took 4 bases from V and 4 from J, leaving 9 bases between them.

The genes are TRBV29-1 and TRBJ2-3; TRBD2 matches 9 bases. The CDR3 runs 13 residues. The V and J ends lost 6 bases and 1 base, in that order; junction bases with no gene match: 2. Germline V gene data show CDR1 as SQVTM and CDR2 as ANQGSEA. The CDR3 DNA sequence: TGCAGCGTGAAGCGGGAGGGCACAGATACGCAGTATTTT. Translation: CSVKREGTDTQYF.

V is TRBV27 and J is TRBJ2-5; the match to TRBD1 covers 7 bases. Germline CDR1 reads MNHEY; CDR2 reads SMNVEV (reference sequence). V was clipped by 4 bases and J by 1 base; unmatched bases: 6. The CDR3 loop spans 15 amino acids. The CDR3 reads CASSSLGTVQETQYF. CDR3 sequence (DNA): TGTGCCAGCAGTTCCCTCGGGACAGTCCAAGAGACCCAGTACTTC.

The rearrangement uses TRBV25-1 and TRBJ2-7; TRBD1 aligns across 8 bases. Germline V gene lookup returns CDR1 MGHDK and CDR2 SYGVNS. J lost 2 bases, V lost 6 bases, and 12 bases had no gene match. The CDR3 is 16 amino acids. The CDR3 nucleotides are TGTGCCAGCAGGGGGTACCAGGGGGCCTTTACCTACGAGCAGTACTTC. This gives the protein CASRGYQGAFTYEQYF.

The V gene is TRBV27, the J gene TRBJ2-1; D might be TRBD2 (6 bases). Trimming shortened V by 8 bases and J by 7 bases, and 21 bases separated the two germline ends. The length of the CDR3 is 15 residues. Per the germline V gene, CDR1 is MNHEY and CDR2 is SMNVEV (reference sequence). CDR3 DNA: TGTGCCAGCTTTCGGCGAAACGGGAGAGGAAATGAGCAGTTCTTC. Its protein product is CASFRRNGRGNEQFF.

This rearrangement joins TRBV7-8 to TRBJ2-4, with D possibly matching TRBD2 (6 bases). The CDR3 sequence is 17 residues long. CDR1 and CDR2 (germline): SGHVS, FQNEAQ. Trimming stripped 1 base from V and 1 base from J, with 14 bases between. In DNA, the CDR3 is TGTGCCAGCAGCTTAGTTTACGGGAGCACGGCCAAAAACATTCAGTACTTC. Protein: CASSLVYGSTAKNIQYF.

CDR3 amino acids: CASSLTRGGGVTEAFF. The DNA of the CDR3 is TGTGCCAGCAGCTTAACAAGAGGGGGTGGGGTCACTGAAGCTTTCTTT. The chain is built from TRBV7-9 and TRBJ1-1; a weak D match, TRBD1 (6 bases). This CDR3 has 16 amino acids. The ends were cut back, 2 bases at V and 4 bases at J, with 17 bases in the middle. Germline CDR1 SEHNR, CDR2 FQNEAQ (reference sequence).

This chain joins TRBV5-4 and TRBJ1-2; D gene ambiguous. The CDR3 has 15 residues. Trimming cost V 5 bases and J 2 bases, with 16 bases left between them. Germline-derived CDR1 and CDR2 are SGHNT and YYREEE (reference sequence). The CDR3 spells CASRPTTRHNYGYTF. CDR3 bases: TGTGCCAGCAGACCCACGACAAGGCACAACTATGGCTACACCTTC.

CDR3 sequence reads: CASSLGDTSNQPQHF. Written as DNA, the CDR3 is TGTGCCAGCAGCTTAGGCGACACTAGCAATCAGCCCCAGCATTTT. This sequence joins TRBV7-9 and TRBJ1-5; D not resolved. This CDR3 has 15 amino acids. V was pared by 1 base and J by 0 bases, with 7 bases between. Germline V gene sequence: CDR1 SEHNR, CDR2 FQNEAQ (reference sequence).

The chain is built from TRBV11-1 and TRBJ2-7; 9 bases map to TRBD1. Germline V gives CDR1 SGHAT, CDR2 FQDESV (reference sequence). J lost 2 bases, V lost 4 bases, and 3 bases had no gene match. The CDR3 is made up of 14 amino acids. The CDR3 loop is CASSYGQGTYEQYF. CDR3 sequence (DNA): TGTGCCAGCAGCTATGGACAGGGGACCTACGAGCAGTACTTC.

This sequence joins TRBV28 and TRBJ2-7, with D tentatively TRBD2 (6 bases). The ends were cut back, 7 bases at V and 4 bases at J, with 14 bases in the middle. The CDR3 covers 13 residues. CDR1 and CDR2 from the germline V gene are MDHEN and SYDVKM. The CDR3 sequence is CASTLAGLYEQYF. Here the CDR3 DNA reads TGTGCCAGCACCCTTGCGGGGCTATACGAGCAGTACTTC.

V usage is TRBV27 and J usage is TRBJ2-7, with D tentatively TRBD2 (6 bases). CDR3 length: 15 residues. The ends were cut back, 6 bases at V and 7 bases at J, with 22 bases in the middle. Germline CDR1 and CDR2: MNHEY and SMNVEV (reference sequence). The CDR3 spells CASSYDPAGIQEQYF. The CDR3 DNA reads TGTGCCAGCAGCTATGACCCCGCGGGGATACAAGAGCAGTACTTC.

The rearrangement links TRBV27 to TRBJ2-3, with D possibly being TRBD2 (5 bases). The V gene lost 5 bases and the J gene lost 0 bases, with 15 bases spanning the gap. CDR1 is MNHEY, CDR2 SMNVEV, per germline (reference sequence). The CDR3 is 16 residues long. The CDR3, as DNA: TGTGCCAGCAGTAACTTTTTTGCGGGTAGCACAGATACGCAGTATTTT. Encoded protein: CASSNFFAGSTDTQYF.

The V and J genes are TRBV28 and TRBJ2-1; TRBD2 aligns across 9 bases. The CDR3 contains 16 residues. Unmatched junction bases numbered 8, after V lost 4 bases and J lost 4 bases. CDR1 and CDR2 (germline): MDHEN, SYDVKM. CDR3 sequence reads: CASSSLAGRIYNEQFF. CDR3 nucleotides: TGTGCCAGCAGTTCTCTAGCGGGGAGGATTTACAATGAGCAGTTCTTC.

CDR3 in amino acids: CASSLGWADEQYF. The CDR3 DNA sequence: TGTGCCAGCAGCTTAGGGTGGGCAGACGAGCAGTACTTC. This chain uses TRBV7-7 with TRBJ2-7, with D unclear. The CDR3 spans 13 residues. Germline-derived CDR1 and CDR2 are SSHAT and FNYEAQ (reference sequence). V lost 1 base and J 5 bases, leaving 9 bases between the germline ends.

The chain is built from TRBV11-2 and TRBJ1-1; the D is unclear. From germline, CDR1 is SGHAT and CDR2 FQNNGV. V was clipped by 2 bases and J by 5 bases, with 9 bases between them. The CDR3 contains 13 residues. This chain's CDR3 is CASSLTGWTEAFF. The CDR3 nucleotides read TGTGCCAGCAGCTTAACGGGTTGGACTGAAGCTTTCTTT.

The chain employs TRBV7-3 and TRBJ2-1; 9 bases are shared with TRBD2. The length of the CDR3 is 18 residues. Trimming at V came to 1 base and at J to 7 bases, leaving 14 bases not matched to a gene. CDR1 is SGHTA, CDR2 FQGTGA, per germline. The CDR3 loop reads CASSLKGGRAPSLNEQFF. CDR3 DNA sequence: TGTGCCAGCAGCTTAAAAGGCGGGAGGGCCCCGAGTCTGAATGAGCAGTTCTTC. Together with reference TRBV7-3 and TRBJ2-1, the CDR3 gives the full variable domain: GAGVSQTPSNKVTEKGKYVELRCDPISGHTALYWYRQSLGQGPEFLIYFQGTGAADDSGLPNDRFFAVRPEGSVSTLKIQRTERGDSAVYLCASSLKGGRAPSLNEQFFGPGTRLTVL.

The J gene is TRBJ2-2, the V gene TRBV5-4; D possibly corresponds to TRBD1 (6 bases). CDR3 length: 16 amino acids. Germline V gives CDR1 SGHNT, CDR2 YYREEE (reference sequence). V shed 4 bases and J shed 0 bases, with 13 bases lying between them. This CDR3 reads CASSRGQSANTGELFF. The CDR3 nucleotides are TGTGCCAGCAGCCGAGGACAGAGCGCGAACACCGGGGAGCTGTTTTTT.

The V gene is TRBV27, the J gene TRBJ1-3, with no clear D. CDR3 length equals 14 residues. V was cut by 5 bases and J by 3 bases, with 11 bases left in between. Germline values: CDR1 MNHEY, CDR2 SMNVEV (reference sequence). The CDR3 sequence: CASSPRVDGNTIYF. The DNA of the CDR3 is TGTGCCAGCAGTCCCCGGGTGGATGGAAACACCATATATTTT.